These T cell receptor beta chains were read from a single sample in a study of blood T cell repertoires in COVID-19. Clones were sequenced by immunoSEQ multiplex PCR, and TCRdb holds only the in-frame ones, with some missing. The table shows 95,000 to 150,000 clones, with 88% occurring only once. The sequenced sample was peripheral blood. The receptor source for this set is a woman aged 45 to 65 with active or convalescent COVID-19. Each CDR3 is given with its conserved first and last residue. Each record gives: D gene, clone size, J gene, V gene, CDR3 DNA, CDR3 protein. The D gene is left open where the match is weak. Expanded clones are given a class, and other clones once, few, many or no size at all.

>NA|NA|TRBJ2-5|TRBV7-7
TGTGCTAGCAGCTTAGCGCGCGGGTTGGGGGAGACCCAGTACTTC
CASSLARGLGETQYF
>NA|NA|TRBJ1-5|TRBV30
TGTGCCTGGAGCCGGGGGGACCCACGCAATCAGCCCCAGCATTTT
CAWSRGDPRNQPQHF
>NA|NA|TRBJ1-2|TRBV7-9
TGTGCCAGCAGCTCCTTAGATGATGGCTACACCTTC
CASSSLDDGYTF
>TRBD2|NA|TRBJ2-6|TRBV7-6
TGTGCCAGCAGCTTAGAGCTAGCGGGAGGTGGGTCTGGGGCCAACGTCCTGACTTTC
CASSLELAGGGSGANVLTF
>NA|NA|TRBJ1-5|TRBV2
TGTGCCAGCAGTGAACAGACTGCTAATCAGCCCCAGCATTTT
CASSEQTANQPQHF
>NA|NA|TRBJ1-3|TRBV6-5
TGTGCCAGCAGTTACTCGGGGCAGGCGGGAAACACCATATATTTT
CASSYSGQAGNTIYF
>TRBD1|once|TRBJ1-5|TRBV27
TGTGCCAGCAGTGCCGGGACAGGGGCGGAGCAGCCCCAGCATTTT
CASSAGTGAEQPQHF
>NA|few|TRBJ2-2|TRBV13
TGTGCCAGCAGCCCGAGGCTTAACACCGGGGAGCTGTTTTTT
CASSPRLNTGELFF
>NA|NA|TRBJ2-6|TRBV28
TGTGCCAGCAGTCCGGGGTTTACTGGGGCTGGGGCCAACGTCCTGACTTTC
CASSPGFTGAGANVLTF
>TRBD1|NA|TRBJ2-2|TRBV24-1
TGTGCCACCAGTGACTACAGGGGTTCCGGGGAGCTGTTTTTT
CATSDYRGSGELFF
>NA|NA|TRBJ2-5|TRBV20-1
TGCAGTGCTAGTCCGGTTCAAGAGACCCAGTACTTC
CSASPVQETQYF
>TRBD1|NA|TRBJ1-2|TRBV5-1
TGCGCCAGCAGCGTGGGACAGGGGGGACGGGGCTACACCTTC
CASSVGQGGRGYTF
>NA|NA|TRBJ2-4|TRBV5-6
TGTGCCAGCAGCTTGAACGGGATTGATCGGTACTTC
CASSLNGIDRYF
>TRBD1|NA|TRBJ2-7|TRBV29-1
TGCAGCGTCGGACAGGGCCTACTCTCTGGAGAGCAGTACTTC
CSVGQGLLSGEQYF
>TRBD2|NA|TRBJ2-7|TRBV14
TGTGCCAGCAGCGTCCGACTAGCGGGAGGCCCCGAAGGGGGCGAGCAGTACTTC
CASSVRLAGGPEGGEQYF
>NA|NA|TRBJ1-5|TRBV6-2/TRBV6-3
TGTGCCAGCAGTTACTCGAGAGCTTCAGGGTGGAAGCCCCAGCATTTT
CASSYSRASGWKPQHF
>TRBD2|once|TRBJ2-2|TRBV27
TGTGCCAGCAGTTTAGGGGGACTAGTTTCCGGGGAGCTGTTTTTT
CASSLGGLVSGELFF
>TRBD2|NA|TRBJ2-3|TRBV3-1/TRBV3-2
TGTGCCAGCAGCCAACACGGGGAGGGGCCAGATACGCAGTATTTT
CASSQHGEGPDTQYF
>NA|NA|TRBJ2-1|TRBV28
TGTGCCAGCGGGGTGGGGGGCTACAATGAGCAGTTCTTC
CASGVGGYNEQFF
>TRBD1|NA|TRBJ2-3|TRBV7-3
TGTGCCAGCAGCTACGGACAGGGGGAGGCAGATACGCAGTATTTT
CASSYGQGEADTQYF
>NA|NA|TRBJ2-7|TRBV10-3
TGTGCCATCAGTGAGTCGAATCGGGACACCTTAGAGTACTTC
CAISESNRDTLEYF
>NA|NA|TRBJ1-1|TRBV3-1/TRBV3-2
TGTGCCAGCAGCCAAGTCGGGGGTCGGAACACTGAAGCTTTCTTT
CASSQVGGRNTEAFF
>TRBD2|NA|TRBJ2-1|TRBV6-5
TGTGCCAGCAGTTACCAGCGGGGACGGAATGAGCAGTTCTTC
CASSYQRGRNEQFF
>TRBD1|NA|TRBJ1-5|TRBV6-1
TGTGCCAGCAGTGAAGTCGCGACAGGGAGTGATCAGCCCCAGCATTTT
CASSEVATGSDQPQHF
>TRBD1|NA|TRBJ1-2|TRBV24-1
TGTGCCACCAGTGACCGAGACAGGGGGAAAGCTAACTATGGCTACACCTTC
CATSDRDRGKANYGYTF
>NA|few|TRBJ2-7|TRBV19
TGTGCCAGTAGTATAGATACCGGGTACGAGCAGTACTTC
CASSIDTGYEQYF
>TRBD2|NA|TRBJ2-7|TRBV14
TGTGCCAGCAGCCATACTGGGACTAGCGGGAGGGTGAGCTCCTACGAGCAGTACTTC
CASSHTGTSGRVSSYEQYF
>NA|few|TRBJ2-7|TRBV14
TGTGCCAGCAGCCAAGGAGTGCTCGAGCAGTACTTC
CASSQGVLEQYF
>TRBD1|NA|TRBJ2-7|TRBV6-6
TGTGCCAGCAGTAAAGGGACAGGGGGTTACGAGCAGTACTTC
CASSKGTGGYEQYF
>TRBD1|NA|TRBJ1-2|TRBV15
TGTGCCACCAGCCAGGACAGGGTCCAATCCCCCAAGACCTATGGCTACACCTTC
CATSQDRVQSPKTYGYTF
>TRBD2|NA|TRBJ2-5|TRBV11-1
TGTGCCAGCAGCTTACTAGCGGGAGGAGGAGAGACCCAGTACTTC
CASSLLAGGGETQYF
>NA|NA|TRBJ1-3|TRBV7-9
TGTGCCAGCAGCTCGCCTGGCCGCAGCTCTGGAAACACCATATATTTT
CASSSPGRSSGNTIYF